Shown below are 31 T cell receptor beta chains from a single sample sequenced in a study of CD8+ T cells in alopecia areata. Sequencing used cDNA as its template, made by extracting RNA and reverse transcribing it. Produced via immunoSEQ multiplex PCR; TCRdb's table is partial and in-frame only. Of about 150,000 clones in the sample, around 54% are singletons; the top ten hold about 4.9%. The sequenced sample was CD4+ T cells sorted from blood. The source of these receptors is a human donor in good health.

There are a few counts of this clone. The chain uses TRBV2 and TRBJ2-7, with 11 positions matching TRBD2. The CDR3 consists of 15 residues. The germline gives CDR1 SNHLY, CDR2 FYNNEI. V lost 6 bases, J lost 5 bases, and 9 bases stayed unmatched. The CDR3 reads CASRTGTSGIDEQYF. The CDR3 bases are TGTGCCAGCAGAACCGGGACTAGCGGAATCGACGAGCAGTACTTC.

In DNA, the CDR3 is TGTGCCAGCAGTGAATATGCAGGTACTGAAGCTTTCTTT. Translated: CASSEYAGTEAFF. The chain carries TRBV25-1 and TRBJ1-1; D gene uncertain. V lost 0 bases and J 5 bases, leaving 7 bases between the germline ends. CDR3 length: 13 amino acids. Germline-derived CDR1 and CDR2 are MGHDK and SYGVNS.

This clone was seen more than once but under ten times. The chain recombines TRBV7-9 with TRBJ1-2; weak D call: TRBD1 (5 bases). Germline V lookup: CDR1 SEHNR, CDR2 FQNEAQ (reference sequence). The CDR3 consists of 12 residues. V gave up 5 bases and J gave up 14 bases, with 18 bases separating them. This chain's CDR3 is CASSPAGTSSTF. CDR3 sequence (DNA): TGTGCCAGCAGCCCAGCGGGGACTTCTTCAACCTTC.

The rearrangement joins TRBV30 to TRBJ2-1; 10 positions agree with TRBD2. This CDR3 is built from 15 residues. Germline V lookup: CDR1 GTSNPN, CDR2 SVGIG (reference sequence). The V segment lost 0 bases and the J segment 4 bases; nucleotides outside the gene matches: 3. Here the CDR3 reads CAWSVLAGTYNEQFF. The CDR3 DNA sequence: TGTGCCTGGAGTGTACTAGCGGGGACTTACAATGAGCAGTTCTTC.

The count of this clone is one. J is TRBJ1-2 and V is TRBV2; no clear D gene. V was cut by 5 bases and J by 6 bases, with 13 bases left in between. Germline V lookup: CDR1 SNHLY, CDR2 FYNNEI. CDR3 length: 13 amino acids. The CDR3 loop reads CASSKSSGDGYTF. In nucleotides, the CDR3 is TGTGCCAGCAGTAAGAGTTCGGGAGATGGCTACACCTTC.

In its sample, this clone was seen a few times. The chain is built from TRBV11-1 and TRBJ1-4, with 8 bases matching TRBD1. Trimming took 5 bases from V and 7 from J; bases not matched to a gene: 9. Per germline, CDR1 SGHAT and CDR2 FQDESV (reference sequence). The CDR3 has 15 residues. CDR3: CASSPTQGAGEKLFF. The CDR3 coding sequence is TGTGCCAGCAGCCCTACCCAGGGGGCAGGTGAAAAACTGTTTTTT.

This chain connects TRBV28 to TRBJ2-7; D call uncertain. The CDR3 runs 16 residues. CDR1 is MDHEN, CDR2 SYDVKM, per germline. V was trimmed by 5 bases and J by 2 bases, leaving 19 bases between them. In DNA form, the CDR3 reads TGTGCCAGCAGTCCGACCAGCACGAAGGGCGCCTACGAGCAGTACTTC. This gives the protein CASSPTSTKGAYEQYF.

CDR3 DNA: TGTGCCAGCAGCGTACAAGGACAGGGGAAAGACACCATATATTTT. Translation: CASSVQGQGKDTIYF. The rearrangement uses TRBV9 and TRBJ1-3; 9 nucleotides agree with TRBD1. This CDR3 contains 15 residues. Germline V lookup: CDR1 SGDLS, CDR2 YYNGEE. J gave up 8 bases and V 1 base, and 7 bases lay outside the gene matches. The full variable domain, completed using reference TRBV9 and TRBJ1-3, is DSGVTQTPKHLITATGQRVTLRCSPRSGDLSVYWYQQSLDQGLQFLIQYYNGEERAKGNILERFSAQQFPDLHSELNLSSLELGDSALYFCASSVQGQGKDTIYFGEGSWLTVV.

The chain employs TRBV29-1 and TRBJ2-5; TRBD2 is a possible D gene (5 bases). V dropped 4 bases and J dropped 5 bases, with 8 bases sitting between them. Per the germline V gene, CDR1 is SQVTM and CDR2 is ANQGSEA. The CDR3 runs 11 residues. In DNA form, the CDR3 reads TGCAGCGTTGTCCCGGGGGAGACCCAGTACTTC. This gives the protein CSVVPGETQYF. Drawing the rest from reference TRBV29-1 and TRBJ2-5, the complete variable domain is SAVISQKPSRDICQRGTSLTIQCQVDSQVTMMFWYRQQPGQSLTLIATANQGSEATYESGFVIDKFPISRPNLTFSTLTVSNMSPEDSSIYLCSVVPGETQYFGPGTRLLVL.

The chain carries TRBV29-1 and TRBJ2-5, with D tentatively TRBD2 (5 bases). The V and J ends lost 0 bases and 5 bases respectively, with 13 bases between them. From germline, CDR1 is SQVTM and CDR2 ANQGSEA. This CDR3 comprises 14 residues. CDR3 in DNA: TGCAGCGTTGAAGATCCGGGAAGTCCGGAGACCCAGTACTTC. Translated, it gives CSVEDPGSPETQYF.

This clone was seen only a few times. V is TRBV19 and J is TRBJ2-3; tentatively, D is TRBD2 (5 bases). The CDR3 has 14 residues. Trimming took off 5 bases at V and 6 bases at J, with 15 bases between the two ends. Germline V gene lookup returns CDR1 LNHDA and CDR2 SQIVND (reference sequence). The CDR3, as DNA: TGTGCCAGTAGTTCCGGGATGTTAAAGGATACGCAGTATTTT. This gives the protein CASSSGMLKDTQYF.

This clone was detected a few times. The chain combines TRBV6-5 with TRBJ2-7; D is possibly TRBD2 (5 bases). The CDR3 has 15 residues. V was pared by 6 bases and J by 6 bases, with 21 bases between. CDR1 MNHEY and CDR2 SVGAGI come from the germline V gene. Written as DNA, the CDR3 is TGTGCCAGCAGCCCCCAAAGCGGACTCCCCGCCGAGCAGTACTTC. Its translation is CASSPQSGLPAEQYF.

This clone has more than one count but fewer than ten. V is TRBV7-8 and J is TRBJ2-7; 7 bases match TRBD2. This CDR3 region has 16 residues. Germline CDR1 reads SGHVS; CDR2 reads FQNEAQ. V was pared by 5 bases and J by 2 bases, with 12 bases of the junction left unmatched. CDR3 residues: CASSPPRREGPYEQYF. The DNA for the CDR3 is TGTGCCAGCAGCCCACCGAGGAGGGAGGGTCCCTACGAGCAGTACTTC.

This clone came up once. The V call is TRBV30, the J call TRBJ1-2, with a weak D call TRBD1 (6 bases). CDR1 GTSNPN and CDR2 SVGIG come from the germline V gene (reference sequence). The CDR3 covers 13 residues. Trimming left V 4 bases short and J 2 bases short, with 11 bases between. The CDR3 spells CAWNGQPNYGYTF. DNA for the CDR3: TGTGCCTGGAATGGACAGCCAAACTATGGCTACACCTTC.

This chain uses TRBV21-1 with TRBJ2-5. TRBV21-1 is classified as a pseudogene. This CDR3 is built from 15 residues. DNA for the CDR3: TGTGCCAGCAGCAACAACAGCGAGAGCATGGGAACCCAGTACTTC. Encoded protein: CASSNNSESMGTQYF.

The V and J genes are TRBV14 and TRBJ2-1; 7 nucleotides align to TRBD1. CDR3 length equals 17 residues. Germline lookup yields CDR1 SGHDN and CDR2 FVKESK. Trimming at V came to 4 bases and at J to 3 bases, leaving 12 bases not matched to a gene. The CDR3: CASSRLLLRDSYNEQFF. The DNA for the CDR3 is TGTGCCAGCAGCCGCCTCCTGCTTAGGGACAGCTACAATGAGCAGTTCTTC.

This clone was seen a few times. V is TRBV29-1 and J is TRBJ1-1, with D unclear. With 7 bases removed from V and 6 bases from J, the gap between germline ends came to 12 bases. The CDR3 has 11 residues. CDR1 is SQVTM and CDR2 is ANQGSEA in the germline V gene. In DNA, the CDR3 is TGCAGCGCTACCTTCATGGCTGAAGCTTTCTTT. Encoded protein: CSATFMAEAFF.

The V call is TRBV11-2, the J call TRBJ2-5; 10 bases fit TRBD2. The CDR3 is 15 residues long. Germline assignment: CDR1 SGHAT and CDR2 FQNNGV. Trimming cost V 1 base and J 6 bases; bases outside gene matches: 5. CDR3 residues: CASSLVASGRQTQYF. The CDR3 DNA reads as TGTGCCAGCAGCTTAGTGGCTAGCGGGAGACAGACCCAGTACTTC.

The J gene is TRBJ1-2, the V gene TRBV29-1; 11 nucleotides agree with TRBD1. V shed 3 bases, J shed 4 bases, and the junction held 10 bases outside the gene matches. Germline CDR1 SQVTM, CDR2 ANQGSEA. The CDR3 length is 16 residues. DNA of the CDR3: TGCAGCGTTGATAGTCCGAGCGGGACAGGGGGCTATGGCTACACCTTC. Its protein product is CSVDSPSGTGGYGYTF.

The chain couples TRBV5-1 to TRBJ2-5, with D uncertain. This CDR3 is built from 14 residues. Germline assignment: CDR1 SGHRS and CDR2 YFSETQ. Trimming stripped 4 bases from V and 1 base from J, with 11 bases between. The chain's CDR3 is CASSLSSVQETQYF. DNA for the CDR3: TGCGCCAGCAGCCTCTCCTCAGTCCAAGAGACCCAGTACTTC.

J is TRBJ2-2 and V is TRBV29-1; D is possibly TRBD1 (6 bases). Trimming shortened V by 6 bases and J by 5 bases, and 22 bases separated the two germline ends. Germline lookup yields CDR1 SQVTM and CDR2 ANQGSEA. This CDR3 region has 16 residues. The CDR3 sequence: CSVGVGAGRGTGELFF. DNA for the CDR3: TGCAGCGTCGGCGTGGGGGCCGGCAGAGGGACCGGGGAGCTGTTTTTT.

This chain joins TRBV4-2 and TRBJ2-5; D possibly uses TRBD1 or TRBD2 (6 bases each). This CDR3 has 16 residues. Trimming cost V 4 bases and J 2 bases, with 17 bases left between them. From germline, CDR1 is LGHNA and CDR2 YNFKEQ. In DNA, the CDR3 is TGTGCCAGCAGCCTACAGTCCGGAGGGGGACAAGAGACCCAGTACTTC. Translated, it gives CASSLQSGGGQETQYF.

The count of this clone is one. The rearrangement links TRBV29-1 to TRBJ2-2; no clear D. The ends were cut back, 8 bases at V and 9 bases at J, with 16 bases in the middle. The germline gives CDR1 SQVTM, CDR2 ANQGSEA. This CDR3 has 12 amino acids. Here the CDR3 reads CSCVGLGRELFF. CDR3 in DNA: TGCAGCTGTGTGGGTCTTGGAAGGGAGCTGTTTTTT.

The rearrangement uses TRBV30 and TRBJ2-5; no reliable D call. Trimming shortened V by 3 bases and J by 2 bases, and 10 bases separated the two germline ends. Looked up from germline, CDR1 is GTSNPN and CDR2 is SVGIG (reference sequence). The CDR3 is 13 amino acids. The CDR3 spells CAWRGWWQETQYF. DNA of the CDR3: TGTGCCTGGAGAGGGTGGTGGCAAGAGACCCAGTACTTC. Complete variable domain (other parts from reference TRBV30 and TRBJ2-5): SQTIHQWPATLVQPVGSPLSLECTVEGTSNPNLYWYRQAAGRGLQLLFYSVGIGQISSEVPQNLSASRPQDRQFILSSKKLLLSDSGFYLCAWRGWWQETQYFGPGTRLLVL.

This chain links TRBV7-9 with TRBJ2-1; D ambiguous. V lost 1 base and J lost 0, with 4 bases in between. Germline CDR1 reads SEHNR; CDR2 reads FQNEAQ (reference sequence). The CDR3 spans 14 residues. The CDR3 nucleotides are TGTGCCAGCAGCTTAGGCGGCTCCTACAATGAGCAGTTCTTC. Encoded protein: CASSLGGSYNEQFF.

The V gene is TRBV9, the J gene TRBJ1-5, with unresolved D. This CDR3 is built from 13 residues. Germline V CDR1 and CDR2: SGDLS, YYNGEE. Trimming cost V 0 bases and J 2 bases, with 3 bases left between them. The CDR3 coding sequence is TGTGCCAGCAGCGTAGATGGCAATCAGCCCCAGCATTTT. Its protein is CASSVDGNQPQHF. Drawing the rest from reference TRBV9 and TRBJ1-5, the complete variable domain is DSGVTQTPKHLITATGQRVTLRCSPRSGDLSVYWYQQSLDQGLQFLIQYYNGEERAKGNILERFSAQQFPDLHSELNLSSLELGDSALYFCASSVDGNQPQHFGDGTRLSIL.

This clone was seen once. The CDR3 loop is CASSVGDVGQSFGYTF. The CDR3 DNA reads as TGTGCCAGCAGCGTAGGCGATGTGGGACAGTCTTTCGGCTACACCTTC. The chain couples TRBV9 to TRBJ1-2; 7 bases align to TRBD1. Germline trimming cut 0 bases from V and 8 bases from J; bases unmatched to any gene: 13. The CDR3 covers 16 residues. CDR1 SGDLS and CDR2 YYNGEE come from the germline V gene.

The chain joins TRBV11-2 to TRBJ2-7, with D perhaps matching TRBD1 (6 bases). Between the trimmed V and J ends, which lost 0 bases and 3 bases, there was a span of 9 bases. Germline-derived CDR1 and CDR2 are SGHAT and FQNNGV. The CDR3 is 14 amino acids. The chain's CDR3 is CASSLDRRGYEQYF. The CDR3 DNA follows: TGTGCCAGCAGCTTAGATCGCAGGGGCTACGAGCAGTACTTC.

This clone has just a few counts. The gene calls are TRBV7-9 and TRBJ2-5, with D perhaps matching TRBD1 (5 bases). Germline V gives CDR1 SEHNR, CDR2 FQNEAQ (reference sequence). The CDR3 is made up of 15 amino acids. V lost 5 bases and J 2 bases, leaving 15 bases between the germline ends. Written as DNA, the CDR3 is TGTGCCAGCAGCCCCTGGACACGGAGACAAGAGACCCAGTACTTC. Its protein is CASSPWTRRQETQYF. Full variable domain (missing parts from reference TRBV7-9 and TRBJ2-5): DTGVSQNPRHKITKRGQNVTFRCDPISEHNRLYWYRQTLGQGPEFLTYFQNEAQLEKSRLLSDRFSAERPKGSFSTLEIQRTEQGDSAMYLCASSPWTRRQETQYFGPGTRLLVL.

The chain joins TRBV29-1 to TRBJ1-1; D might be TRBD1 (6 bases). The V gene's germline CDR1 is SQVTM and CDR2 ANQGSEA. The CDR3 sequence is 11 residues long. V lost 6 bases and J 8 bases, leaving 13 bases between the germline ends. CDR3 sequence: CSVGTLGEAFF. The CDR3 nucleotides read TGCAGCGTGGGGACATTGGGGGAAGCTTTCTTT. Looking up the rest from reference TRBV29-1 and TRBJ1-1 gives the full variable domain: SAVISQKPSRDICQRGTSLTIQCQVDSQVTMMFWYRQQPGQSLTLIATANQGSEATYESGFVIDKFPISRPNLTFSTLTVSNMSPEDSSIYLCSVGTLGEAFFGQGTRLTVV.

This clone was detected a few times. The genes are TRBV7-8 and TRBJ2-7, with D unresolved. The CDR3 runs to 12 residues. In germline, CDR1 is SGHVS, CDR2 FQNEAQ. Trimming stripped 1 base from V and 2 bases from J, with 3 bases between. In DNA form, the CDR3 reads TGTGCCAGCAGCTTAGATGCCTACGAGCAGTACTTC. As protein: CASSLDAYEQYF.